This T cell receptor (beta chain) was captured by sequencing in a study of Graves' ophthalmopathy and Graves' hyperthyroidism. The length of the CDR3 is 14 residues. Germline CDR1 and CDR2: LGHDT and YNNKEL (reference sequence). V shed 4 bases and J shed 2 bases, with 11 bases lying between them. Ophthalmopathy not arising within 18 months of follow-up defined hyperthyroidism as stable. Overall study results and limits: The model forecast ophthalmopathy progression, reaching roughly 71% sensitivity and around 75% specificity.

Using RNA transcripts, the TCR beta CDR3 regions were amplified. In the first round, RT-PCR was carried out with HTBI primers, and a multiplex PCR formed the second round. MiXCR, run by TCRdb on the multiplex PCR reads, gives a single entry per CDR3 protein. This table has about 390,000 distinct CDR3 sequences, roughly 15% appearing once. In the case of this clonotype: Its antigen is unknown.

The receptor was isolated from an adult woman with stable Graves' hyperthyroidism. This sequence joins TRBV3-1 and TRBJ1-2; the D gene is possibly TRBD1 (6 bases). The sequencing input was peripheral blood. The CDR3 DNA is TGTGCCAGCAGCCCTCCGGACAGCAACTATGGCTACACCTTC. This codes for CASSPPDSNYGYTF.